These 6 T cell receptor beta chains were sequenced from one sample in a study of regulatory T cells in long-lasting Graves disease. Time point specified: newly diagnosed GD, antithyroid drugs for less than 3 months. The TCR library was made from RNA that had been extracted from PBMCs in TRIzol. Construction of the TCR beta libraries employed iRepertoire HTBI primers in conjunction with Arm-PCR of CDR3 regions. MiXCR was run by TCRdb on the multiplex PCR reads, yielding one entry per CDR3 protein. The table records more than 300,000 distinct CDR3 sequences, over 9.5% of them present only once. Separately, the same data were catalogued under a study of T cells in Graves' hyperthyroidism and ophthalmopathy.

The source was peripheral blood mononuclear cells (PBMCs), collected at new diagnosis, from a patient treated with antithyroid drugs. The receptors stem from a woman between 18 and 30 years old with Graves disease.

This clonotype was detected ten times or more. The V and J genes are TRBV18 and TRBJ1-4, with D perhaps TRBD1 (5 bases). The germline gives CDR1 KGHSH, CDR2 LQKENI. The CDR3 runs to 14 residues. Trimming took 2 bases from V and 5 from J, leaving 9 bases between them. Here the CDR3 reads CASSPLGPNEKLFF. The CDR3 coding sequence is TGTGCCAGCTCACCATTGGGGCCGAATGAAAAACTGTTTTTT.

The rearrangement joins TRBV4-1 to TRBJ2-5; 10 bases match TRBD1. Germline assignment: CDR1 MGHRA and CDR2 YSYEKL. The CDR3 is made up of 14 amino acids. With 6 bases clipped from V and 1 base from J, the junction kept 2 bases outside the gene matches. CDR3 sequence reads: CASRGQGIQETQYF. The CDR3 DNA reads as TGCGCCAGCAGGGGACAGGGGATCCAAGAGACCCAGTACTTC.

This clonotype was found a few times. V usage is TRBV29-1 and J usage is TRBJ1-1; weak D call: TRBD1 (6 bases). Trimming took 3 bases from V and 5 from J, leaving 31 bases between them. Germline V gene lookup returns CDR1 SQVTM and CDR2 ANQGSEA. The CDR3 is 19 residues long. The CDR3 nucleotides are TGCAGCGTTGACGGGCCCAAATTAGTCGGGACAAAGCGACATACTGAAGCTTTCTTT. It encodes CSVDGPKLVGTKRHTEAFF.

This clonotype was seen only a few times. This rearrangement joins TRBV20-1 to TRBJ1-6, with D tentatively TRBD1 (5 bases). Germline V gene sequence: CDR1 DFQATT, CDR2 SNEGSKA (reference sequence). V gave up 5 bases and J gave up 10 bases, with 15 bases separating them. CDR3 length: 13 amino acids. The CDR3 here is CSARPQGGSPLHF. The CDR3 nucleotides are TGCAGTGCTCGCCCGCAGGGTGGCTCACCCCTCCACTTT.

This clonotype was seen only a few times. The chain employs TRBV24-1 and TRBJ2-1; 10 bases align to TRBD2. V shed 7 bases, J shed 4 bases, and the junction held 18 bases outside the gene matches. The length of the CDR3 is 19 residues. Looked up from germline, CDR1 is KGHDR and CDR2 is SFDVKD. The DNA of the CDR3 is TGTGCCACCAGCCGACGAGACGCGCTAGCGGGAGTGGGGTACAATGAGCAGTTCTTC. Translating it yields CATSRRDALAGVGYNEQFF.

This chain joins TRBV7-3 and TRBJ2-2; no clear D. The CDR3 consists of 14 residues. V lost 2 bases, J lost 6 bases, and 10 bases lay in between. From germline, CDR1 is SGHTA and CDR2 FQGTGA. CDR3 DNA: TGTGCCAGCAGCTTAGTGGCCCCCGCCGGGGAGCTGTTTTTT. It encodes CASSLVAPAGELFF.